This T cell receptor (beta chain) was retrieved from a study of T cell changes during pregnancy in multiple sclerosis. Here immunoSEQ multiplex PCR was the method, and the copy in TCRdb shows in-frame clones only, minus some. The profile shows under 120,000 clones, 90% to 95% of them singletons. The CDR3 extends over 15 amino acids. The J segment lost 6 bases and the V segment lost 3 bases, leaving 8 bases of the junction unmatched. Germline V lookup: CDR1 SGDLS, CDR2 YYNGEE. This clonotype originated in a female donor with multiple sclerosis, enrolled in a pregnancy study. The starting material was peripheral blood, obtained after pregnancy. The chain couples TRBV9 to TRBJ2-2, with TRBD1 matching 7 bases. CDR3 nucleotide sequence: TGTGCCAGCAGCGCCGACAGGGTTTGGGCCGGGGAGCTGTTTTTT. This encodes CASSADRVWAGELFF.